A single sample gave rise to the 19 T cell receptor beta chains below, sequenced in a study of shared clonotypes between healthy human individuals. Profiling relied on immunoSEQ multiplex PCR, and the TCRdb table lists in-frame clones only, not all of them. The repertoire consists of roughly 520,000 clones, with roughly 95% occurring once and the leading ten covering about 0.068%. The sample consisted of naive CD4+ T cells sorted from blood. Noted subset: CD45RA+ positively selected. The receptor source for this set is a woman aged 25 to 39 in good health.

CDR3 bases: TGTGCCAGCAACCTCAAGGTGGGGTTACGGGAAAAACTGTTTTTT. Translation: CASNLKVGLREKLFF. V and J are TRBV28 and TRBJ1-4, with D unresolved. V lost 7 bases to trimming and J lost 8 bases, with 20 bases between them. Germline CDR1 and CDR2: MDHEN and SYDVKM. This CDR3 contains 15 residues. The full variable domain, completed using reference TRBV28 and TRBJ1-4, is DVKVTQSSRYLVKRTGEKVFLECVQDMDHENMFWYRQDPGLGLRLIYFSYDVKMKEKGDIPEGYSVSREKKERFSLILESASTNQTSMYLCASNLKVGLREKLFFGSGTQLSVL.

The CDR3 spells CASSTKTGANYNEQFF. The CDR3 DNA sequence: TGTGCCAGCAGTACCAAAACAGGGGCGAACTACAATGAGCAGTTCTTC. The rearrangement uses TRBV27 and TRBJ2-1, with 7 bases that match TRBD1. J was trimmed by 3 bases and V by 5 bases; bases with no gene match: 10. The length of the CDR3 is 16 residues. Germline loops: CDR1 MNHEY, CDR2 SMNVEV (reference sequence).

This rearrangement joins TRBV2 to TRBJ1-3, with unresolved D. Germline V gene sequence: CDR1 SNHLY, CDR2 FYNNEI. Trimming cost V 6 bases and J 0 bases, with 12 bases left between them. The CDR3 covers 15 residues. In DNA, the CDR3 is TGTGCCAGCAGGAGTGAGGGATACTCTGGAAACACCATATATTTT. Its translation: CASRSEGYSGNTIYF.

The chain carries TRBV11-2 and TRBJ1-1; 8 bases are a match to TRBD1. CDR1 is SGHAT, CDR2 FQNNGV, per germline. The CDR3 consists of 15 residues. V gave up 6 bases and J gave up 1 base; unmatched junction bases: 7. CDR3 coding DNA: TGTGCCAGCAGACCCCGGACAGGGACGAACACTGAAGCTTTCTTT. It translates to CASRPRTGTNTEAFF.

J is TRBJ1-1 and V is TRBV10-3; no firm D call. This CDR3 has 13 amino acids. With 7 bases removed from V and 4 bases from J, the gap between germline ends came to 13 bases. The germline gives CDR1 ENHRY, CDR2 SYGVKD. CDR3 nucleotides: TGTGCCATCATGAGGGAATTGGGCACTGAAGCTTTCTTT. Its translation: CAIMRELGTEAFF.

The V call is TRBV4-1, the J call TRBJ2-7; D is unresolved. There are 17 residues in the CDR3. Trimming stripped 1 base from V and 6 bases from J, with 22 bases between. The V gene's germline CDR1 is MGHRA and CDR2 YSYEKL. The chain's CDR3 is CASSQAMEMSLFGEQYF. The CDR3 bases are TGCGCCAGCAGCCAAGCTATGGAGATGTCTCTTTTTGGCGAGCAGTACTTC.

V and J are TRBV7-2 and TRBJ2-3; 14 bases agree with TRBD2. V lost 4 bases to trimming and J lost 7 bases; unmatched junction nucleotides: 16. This CDR3 contains 19 residues. The V gene's germline CDR1 is SGHTA and CDR2 FQGNSA. The CDR3 region has the DNA TGTGCCAGCAGCTCTCCGATCCGGAGAGGGACTAGCGGGGGTTATACGCAGTATTTT. The encoded protein is CASSSPIRRGTSGGYTQYF. Looking up the rest from reference TRBV7-2 and TRBJ2-3 gives the full variable domain: GAGVSQSPSNKVTEKGKDVELRCDPISGHTALYWYRQSLGQGLEFLIYFQGNSAPDKSGLPSDRFSAERTGGSVSTLTIQRTQQEDSAVYLCASSSPIRRGTSGGYTQYFGPGTRLTVL.

The chain links TRBV5-1 to TRBJ1-4, with D possibly matching TRBD1 (6 bases). The CDR3 consists of 17 residues. V lost 0 bases to trimming and J lost 2 bases, with 14 bases between them. Germline values: CDR1 SGHRS, CDR2 YFSETQ. The CDR3 DNA reads TGCGCCAGCAGCTTGGGAGTCCGGGACAACACTAATGAAAAACTGTTTTTT. Residues: CASSLGVRDNTNEKLFF.

The V and J genes are TRBV6-5 and TRBJ2-5; D is uncertain. The J call may be mistaken, given a closer DNA end match to TRBJ2-7. CDR1 and CDR2 from the germline V gene are MNHEY and SVGAGI. This CDR3 contains 16 residues. CDR3 loop: CASSYSGLSTFYEQYF. Written as DNA, the CDR3 is TGTGCCAGCAGTTACTCCGGATTGAGCACTTTCTACGAGCAGTACTTC.

The rearrangement uses TRBV5-4 and TRBJ2-1; 14 bases map to TRBD2. Germline lookup yields CDR1 SGHNT and CDR2 YYREEE (reference sequence). Unmatched junction bases numbered 6, after V lost 2 bases and J lost 8 bases. This CDR3 comprises 16 residues. The CDR3 is CASSFPGTSGRDEQFF. In nucleotides, the CDR3 is TGTGCCAGCAGCTTTCCCGGGACTAGCGGGAGAGATGAGCAGTTCTTC. The full variable domain, rest sourced from reference TRBV5-4 and TRBJ2-1, is ETGVTQSPTHLIKTRGQQVTLRCSSQSGHNTVSWYQQALGQGPQFIFQYYREEENGRGNFPPRFSGLQFPNYSSELNVNALELDDSALYLCASSFPGTSGRDEQFFGPGTRLTVL.

The rearrangement links TRBV18 to TRBJ2-5, with a possible D match to TRBD2 (6 bases). The J call may be incorrect, as the DNA end agrees better with TRBJ2-7. CDR1 KGHSH and CDR2 LQKENI come from the germline V gene. The CDR3 is 16 residues long. This CDR3 is CASSPTPKLAPYEQYF. CDR3 bases: TGTGCCAGCTCACCCACCCCCAAACTAGCTCCCTACGAGCAGTACTTC.

The chain couples TRBV2 to TRBJ1-2, with D unresolved. V lost 6 bases to trimming and J lost 4 bases, with 15 bases between them. CDR1 is SNHLY and CDR2 is FYNNEI in the germline V gene. The CDR3 totals 14 residues. The CDR3 coding sequence is TGTGCCAGCAGACATGAGGGTCCCTCCTATGGCTACACCTTC. This translates into CASRHEGPSYGYTF.

The rearrangement uses TRBV5-4 and TRBJ2-5; a weak D match, TRBD2 (5 bases). TRBJ2-7 explains the end of the DNA better; the J call may be wrong. The length of the CDR3 is 14 residues. Germline loops: CDR1 SGHNT, CDR2 YYREEE (reference sequence). In DNA form, the CDR3 reads TGTGCCATCAGTGAGGGCGGCCACAGCTACGAGCAGTACTTC. Its protein product is CAISEGGHSYEQYF.

The genes are TRBV2 and TRBJ1-5; D remains unclear. Looked up from germline, CDR1 is SNHLY and CDR2 is FYNNEI. V dropped 8 bases and J dropped 2 bases, with 10 bases sitting between them. The CDR3 extends over 13 amino acids. In nucleotides, the CDR3 is TGTGCCAGCGGGGAAGAGGGCAATCAGCCCCAGCATTTT. Protein: CASGEEGNQPQHF.

This sequence joins TRBV4-1 and TRBJ2-7, with 9 bases that match TRBD2. Trimming removed 0 bases from V and 6 bases from J; junction bases left unmatched: 6. Germline-derived CDR1 and CDR2 are MGHRA and YSYEKL. This CDR3 contains 15 residues. Here the CDR3 DNA reads TGCGCCAGCAGCCAAGATCCAGCGGGAGGTGCCGAGCAGTACTTC. It specifies CASSQDPAGGAEQYF.

This chain links TRBV5-1 with TRBJ1-2; the D gene is possibly TRBD1 (5 bases). V was trimmed by 0 bases and J by 6 bases, leaving 9 bases between them. Germline CDR1 is SGHRS and CDR2 is YFSETQ. The CDR3 spans 13 residues. The CDR3 reads CASSLEQTDGYTF. In DNA form, the CDR3 reads TGCGCCAGCAGCTTGGAACAGACAGATGGCTACACCTTC.

The chain recombines TRBV18 with TRBJ2-1, with 10 bases that match TRBD2. There are 19 residues in the CDR3. V was pared by 2 bases and J by 0 bases, with 10 bases of the junction left unmatched. From germline, CDR1 is KGHSH and CDR2 LQKENI. The CDR3 DNA follows: TGTGCCAGCTCACCAATGTTCCCAGCGGGAGGGAGCTCCTACAATGAGCAGTTCTTC. It yields the protein CASSPMFPAGGSSYNEQFF.

This clone was observed a single time. The chain combines TRBV5-8 with TRBJ2-7; TRBD1 aligns across 9 bases. Germline-derived CDR1 and CDR2 are SGHTS and YDEGEE. With V trimmed by 2 bases and J by 4 bases, 4 bases remained unmatched. The CDR3 sequence is 14 residues long. CDR3 region: CASSLYRGPYEQYF. Here the CDR3 DNA reads TGTGCCAGCAGCTTATACAGGGGGCCGTACGAGCAGTACTTC.

V gene TRBV4-1 combines with J gene TRBJ2-6; D may be TRBD1 (7 bases). The CDR3 extends over 21 amino acids. V was trimmed by 0 bases and J by 3 bases, leaving 24 bases between them. Germline V lookup: CDR1 MGHRA, CDR2 YSYEKL. The CDR3 nucleotides are TGCGCCAGCAGCCAAGATCGCGCCGGGGGAAGGGGGCTATATGGGGCCAACGTCCTGACTTTC. This translates into CASSQDRAGGRGLYGANVLTF.